The source of this TCR beta chain is a study of T cells after yellow fever vaccination. Study as a whole: In the case of low-cell-number fractions, SMART-Seq v4 Ultra Low Input was used for preparation.

TCRdb re-called the 5' RACE reads with MiXCR, one entry per CDR3 protein. The table has 500,000 to 650,000 distinct CDR3 sequences, roughly 13% seen once. CDR1 and CDR2 from the germline V gene are SGHVS and FQNEAQ. The CDR3 is made up of 14 amino acids. Trimming stripped 5 bases from V and 5 bases from J, with 15 bases between. As to this clonotype: The antigen is undetermined.

Findings and caveats of the study: Researchers cautioned that FACS-sorted repertoires could harbor abundant clonotypes contaminating from the bulk population. CD4 and CD8 compartments shared a small share of clonotypes, likely from convergent recombination.

The receptor comes from a man aged 25 to 40 who received the YFV17D yellow fever vaccine. This material consisted of PBMCs, taken on the day of the yellow fever booster vaccination. The chain uses TRBV7-8 and TRBJ2-5, with D tentatively TRBD2 (5 bases). The CDR3 nucleotides are TGTGCCAGCAGCCCTCCGGAGGAGTGGGAGACCCAGTACTTC. Its translation: CASSPPEEWETQYF.